The sequence of this T cell receptor (beta chain) was determined in a study of blood T cell repertoires in COVID-19. Overall study: Sites in the United States, Italy and Spain provided acute and convalescent COVID-19 samples. T cells, B-cell-depleted T cells, or PBMCs supplied cDNA or gDNA.

Original processing notes: Scientists estimated how many nucleated cells there were by amplifying reference gene primers. Sequencing was performed with immunoSEQ multiplex PCR; in TCRdb, only in-frame clones are kept and a portion is missing. V and J calls and clone size are given by that table; D and trimming were obtained from the DNA. This table has over 100,000 clones, roughly three quarters appearing once. The V end lost 5 bases, the J end lost 4 bases, and 9 bases lay between the germline ends. This CDR3 comprises 12 residues. The sequencing input was peripheral blood. This sequence originates from an older woman with acute or convalescent COVID-19. The rearrangement joins TRBV12-3 or TRBV12-4 to TRBJ2-7; the D is unclear. The CDR3 loop is CASSRVGYEQYF. CDR3 DNA: TGTGCCAGCAGTCGGGTCGGATACGAGCAGTACTTC.